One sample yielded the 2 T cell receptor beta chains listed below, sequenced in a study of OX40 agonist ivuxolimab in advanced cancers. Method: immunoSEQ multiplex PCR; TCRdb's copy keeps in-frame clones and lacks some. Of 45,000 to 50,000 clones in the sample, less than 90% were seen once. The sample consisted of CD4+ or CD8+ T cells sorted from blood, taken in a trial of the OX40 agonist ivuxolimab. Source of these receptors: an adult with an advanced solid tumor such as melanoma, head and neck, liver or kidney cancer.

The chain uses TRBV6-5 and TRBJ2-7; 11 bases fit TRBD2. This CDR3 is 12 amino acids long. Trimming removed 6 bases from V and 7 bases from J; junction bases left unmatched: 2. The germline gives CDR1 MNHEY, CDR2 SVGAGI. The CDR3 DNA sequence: TGTGCCAGCAGGGGACTAGCGGATGAGCAGTACTTC. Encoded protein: CASRGLADEQYF.

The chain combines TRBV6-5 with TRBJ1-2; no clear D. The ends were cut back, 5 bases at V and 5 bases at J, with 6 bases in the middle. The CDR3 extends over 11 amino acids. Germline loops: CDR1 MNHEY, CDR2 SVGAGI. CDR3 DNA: TGTGCCAGCAGTGTCATTTATGGCTACACCTTC. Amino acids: CASSVIYGYTF.